A single sample gave rise to the 10 T cell receptor beta chains below, sequenced in a study of T cell responses to AZD1222 COVID-19 vaccine. TCRdb's copy holds only in-frame clones and misses some; the assay was immunoSEQ multiplex PCR. The table lists 60,000 to 100,000 clones, 92% of them singletons. The sequences come from peripheral blood, collected on day 0 of MenACWY control vaccination. The source is an adult in good health.

The V call is TRBV7-2, the J call TRBJ2-7; D is unresolved. The germline V gene encodes CDR1 SGHTA and CDR2 FQGNSA. V shed 2 bases and J shed 0 bases, with 5 bases lying between them. CDR3 length equals 13 residues. CDR3 in amino acids: CASSLLFSYEQYF. The CDR3 DNA sequence: TGTGCCAGCAGCTTACTATTCTCCTACGAGCAGTACTTC.

V is TRBV18 and J is TRBJ2-3; 11 bases match TRBD2. Trimming took 2 bases from V and 5 from J; bases not matched to a gene: 3. Germline assignment: CDR1 KGHSH and CDR2 LQKENI. The CDR3 extends over 15 amino acids. The chain's CDR3 is CASSPMGLAEDTQYF. CDR3 DNA sequence: TGTGCCAGCTCACCAATGGGACTAGCGGAAGATACGCAGTATTTT.

The chain joins TRBV7-2 to TRBJ2-1; D perhaps matches TRBD1 (6 bases). The V end lost 10 bases, the J end lost 9 bases, and 22 bases lay between the germline ends. Germline CDR1 is SGHTA and CDR2 is FQGNSA. This CDR3 is 14 amino acids long. The chain's CDR3 is CATAGDPRRGEQFF. The CDR3 DNA follows: TGTGCCACCGCAGGGGACCCTAGACGGGGTGAGCAGTTCTTC. The variable domain in full, with the rest retrieved from reference TRBV7-2 and TRBJ2-1, is GAGVSQSPSNKVTEKGKDVELRCDPISGHTALYWYRQSLGQGLEFLIYFQGNSAPDKSGLPSDRFSAERTGGSVSTLTIQRTQQEDSAVYLCATAGDPRRGEQFFGPGTRLTVL.

This clone was observed once. DNA for the CDR3: TGTGCCAGTAGTAGGAATGGGGCCACAATGGAGACCCAGTACTTC. Protein sequence: CASSRNGATMETQYF. The chain recombines TRBV19 with TRBJ2-5, with D maybe TRBD1 (5 bases). CDR3 length: 15 amino acids. From germline, CDR1 is LNHDA and CDR2 SQIVND (reference sequence). V lost 4 bases, J lost 5 bases, and 17 bases lay in between.

V usage is TRBV19 and J usage is TRBJ1-5; unclear D gene. Germline V gives CDR1 LNHDA, CDR2 SQIVND (reference sequence). This CDR3 has 13 amino acids. V was cut by 5 bases and J by 3 bases, with 8 bases left in between. The CDR3 here is CASSREFNQPQHF. DNA of the CDR3: TGTGCCAGTAGTCGGGAGTTCAATCAGCCCCAGCATTTT.

CDR3 in DNA: TGTGCCAGCAGCGTGGGGGTTGATGAGCAGTTCTTC. Residues: CASSVGVDEQFF. The rearrangement links TRBV9 to TRBJ2-1; D may match TRBD1 or TRBD2 (5 bases each). The CDR3 length is 12 residues. Looked up from germline, CDR1 is SGDLS and CDR2 is YYNGEE. V lost 2 bases and J 8 bases, leaving 8 bases between the germline ends.

The rearrangement uses TRBV13 and TRBJ2-5; D may be TRBD2 (5 bases). This CDR3 has 14 residues. Trimming left V 6 bases short and J 5 bases short, with 16 bases between. Germline V CDR1 and CDR2: PRHDT, FYEKMQ (reference sequence). CDR3: CASRNEGLEETQYF. CDR3 coding DNA: TGTGCCAGCAGAAACGAGGGTCTCGAGGAGACCCAGTACTTC.

The chain employs TRBV7-9 and TRBJ1-5, with D tentatively TRBD1 (6 bases). CDR1 is SEHNR, CDR2 FQNEAQ, per germline (reference sequence). V was pared by 0 bases and J by 6 bases, with 15 bases between. The CDR3 runs 16 residues. Here the CDR3 DNA reads TGTGCCAGCAGCTTAGCGGTAGGGGGAATTGGTCAGCCCCAGCATTTT. Its translation is CASSLAVGGIGQPQHF.

This clone was recorded once. This chain joins TRBV18 and TRBJ2-2; TRBD1 is a possible D gene (6 bases). Germline loops: CDR1 KGHSH, CDR2 LQKENI. This CDR3 is 14 amino acids long. Trimming cost V 4 bases and J 6 bases, with 12 bases left between them. CDR3 protein: CASSLQGFPGELFF. DNA for the CDR3: TGTGCCAGCTCACTCCAGGGGTTTCCCGGGGAGCTGTTTTTT.

This chain connects TRBV4-3 to TRBJ2-5; 7 bases fit TRBD1. Germline-derived CDR1 and CDR2 are LGHNA and YSLEER. Losses at the gene ends were 2 bases for V and 3 bases for J; bases not matched to a gene: 6. The CDR3 consists of 15 residues. For the CDR3, the DNA is TGCGCCAGCAGCCAAAGGTTTACAGGGGAAGAGACCCAGTACTTC. Protein sequence: CASSQRFTGEETQYF.